A single sample is the source of the 8 T cell receptor beta chains below, sequenced in a study of cytomegalovirus exposure and HLA in healthy donors. In the PCR, 60 Vbeta and 13 Jbeta primers were used. Assay: immunoSEQ multiplex PCR; the TCRdb copy retains only in-frame clones and omits some. The sample records around 190,000 clones, about 86% being singletons. Source material: PBMCs. The receptors come from a middle-aged man in good health and CMV-seropositive.

This clone is a singleton in its sample. The chain is built from TRBV27 and TRBJ2-1; tentative D call: TRBD2 (6 bases). Germline CDR1 reads MNHEY; CDR2 reads SMNVEV (reference sequence). The ends were cut back, 4 bases at V and 7 bases at J, with 14 bases in the middle. The CDR3 is 14 residues long. DNA for the CDR3: TGTGCCAGCAGTTCCCGACTAGATCCTAATGAGCAGTTCTTC. Amino acids: CASSSRLDPNEQFF.

The chain recombines TRBV7-9 with TRBJ1-4; D is undetermined. Trimming removed 0 bases from V and 7 bases from J, with 6 bases in between. Per the germline V gene, CDR1 is SEHNR and CDR2 is FQNEAQ (reference sequence). CDR3 length: 13 residues. The CDR3 DNA reads TGTGCCAGCAGCTTAGCGCGGGGTGAAAAACTGTTTTTT. Its translation: CASSLARGEKLFF.

This clone was detected once. The rearrangement uses TRBV7-6 and TRBJ2-1; TRBD2 aligns across 10 bases. V gave up 4 bases and J gave up 7 bases; unmatched junction bases: 7. Germline CDR1 SGHVS, CDR2 FNYEAQ. This CDR3 region has 15 residues. CDR3 in DNA: TGTGCCAGCAGCTCCCCAGCGGGAGGGCCAAATGAGCAGTTCTTC. This gives the protein CASSSPAGGPNEQFF.

This rearrangement joins TRBV6-5 to TRBJ2-1; D might be TRBD2 (6 bases). The CDR3 totals 15 residues. The germline gives CDR1 MNHEY, CDR2 SVGAGI. The V end lost 6 bases, the J end lost 3 bases, and 15 bases lay between the germline ends. The CDR3 region is CASSPTGGNYNEQFF. The CDR3, as DNA: TGTGCCAGCAGCCCGACCGGCGGGAACTACAATGAGCAGTTCTTC.

The chain has TRBV28 and TRBJ1-1; tentatively, D is TRBD1 (6 bases). The V and J ends lost 6 bases and 4 bases respectively, with 15 bases between them. The germline V gene has CDR1 MDHEN and CDR2 SYDVKM. The CDR3 has 14 residues. As DNA, the CDR3 is TGTGCCAGCAGGAGACAGGAGGTCGGCACTGAAGCTTTCTTT. This gives the protein CASRRQEVGTEAFF.

This chain uses TRBV27 with TRBJ2-1, with 7 bases matching TRBD2. The V gene's germline CDR1 is MNHEY and CDR2 SMNVEV (reference sequence). The CDR3 is 13 residues long. V lost 3 bases, J lost 14 bases, and 10 bases stayed unmatched. CDR3 sequence (DNA): TGTGCCAGCAGTTTGTCGAGGGAGGGCCTTAAGTTCTTC. It codes for CASSLSREGLKFF.

This chain links TRBV30 with TRBJ2-1, with TRBD2 matching 8 bases. J was trimmed by 7 bases and V by 0 bases; bases with no gene match: 8. The CDR3 is 15 residues long. CDR1 GTSNPN and CDR2 SVGIG come from the germline V gene (reference sequence). The CDR3 bases are TGTGCCTGGAGTGTAGGCGCAGCGGGAGTTAATGAGCAGTTCTTC. Translation gives CAWSVGAAGVNEQFF. The whole variable domain, remainder taken from reference TRBV30 and TRBJ2-1, is SQTIHQWPATLVQPVGSPLSLECTVEGTSNPNLYWYRQAAGRGLQLLFYSVGIGQISSEVPQNLSASRPQDRQFILSSKKLLLSDSGFYLCAWSVGAAGVNEQFFGPGTRLTVL.

The rearrangement joins TRBV4-3 to TRBJ2-7; 9 bases are a match to TRBD2. CDR3 length: 15 amino acids. After removal of 6 bases from V and 3 bases from J, the junction contained 9 bases not matched to a gene. CDR1 is LGHNA, CDR2 YSLEER, per germline. CDR3: CASSPGTSRLYEQYF. For the CDR3, the DNA is TGCGCCAGCAGTCCCGGGACTAGCAGACTCTACGAGCAGTACTTC.